This TCR beta chain was observed in a study of blood T cells in healthy people across ages. Using a J-beta primer mix together with a sample-barcoded 5' primer, a second PCR was run for roughly 7 to 11 cycles. Via MiXCR, TCRdb re-called the 5' RACE reads, giving one row per CDR3 protein. Of about 1,400,000 distinct CDR3 sequences in the sample, around 55% were seen once. This receptor was taken from a man aged 18 to 30 in good health. Sequences were obtained from blood.

CDR3 sequence: CASSQEQVYGYTF. In DNA, the CDR3 is TGTGCCAGCAGCCAAGAGCAGGTCTATGGCTACACCTTC. The V call is TRBV4-2, the J call TRBJ1-2, with unresolved D. Germline CDR1 LGHNA, CDR2 YNFKEQ. The CDR3 is 13 residues long. The ends were cut back, 0 bases at V and 4 bases at J, with 6 bases in the middle.